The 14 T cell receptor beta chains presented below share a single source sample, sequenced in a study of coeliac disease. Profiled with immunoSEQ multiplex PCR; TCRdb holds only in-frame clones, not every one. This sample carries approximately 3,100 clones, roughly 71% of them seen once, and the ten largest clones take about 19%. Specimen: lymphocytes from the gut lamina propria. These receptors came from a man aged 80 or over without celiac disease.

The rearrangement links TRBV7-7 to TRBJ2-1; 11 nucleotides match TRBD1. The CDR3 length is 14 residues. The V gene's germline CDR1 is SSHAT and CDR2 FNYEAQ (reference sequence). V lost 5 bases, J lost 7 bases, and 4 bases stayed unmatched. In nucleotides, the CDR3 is TGTGCCAGCAGCCAGGACAGGGGGCAGAATGAGCAGTTCTTC. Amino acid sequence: CASSQDRGQNEQFF. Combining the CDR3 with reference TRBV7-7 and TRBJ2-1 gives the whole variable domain GAGVSQSPRYKVTKRGQDVTLRCDPISSHATLYWYQQALGQGPEFLTYFNYEAQPDKSGLPSDRFSAERPEGSISTLTIQRTEQRDSAMYRCASSQDRGQNEQFFGPGTRLTVL.

CDR3 bases: TGTGCCAGTAGTATCTTCAGGACTAGCGGGAGCGGGGACACCGGGGAGCTGTTTTTT. It is translated as CASSIFRTSGSGDTGELFF. This chain links TRBV19 with TRBJ2-2; 13 nucleotides line up with TRBD2. This CDR3 has 19 amino acids. Per the germline V gene, CDR1 is LNHDA and CDR2 is SQIVND (reference sequence). Trimming at V came to 3 bases and at J to 3 bases, leaving 10 bases not matched to a gene.

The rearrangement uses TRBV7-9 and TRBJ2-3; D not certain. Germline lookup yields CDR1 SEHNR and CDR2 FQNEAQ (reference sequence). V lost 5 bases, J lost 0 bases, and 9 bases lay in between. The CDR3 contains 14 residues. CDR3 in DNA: TGTGCCAGCAGCCTGGCGACTAGCACAGATACGCAGTATTTT. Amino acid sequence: CASSLATSTDTQYF.

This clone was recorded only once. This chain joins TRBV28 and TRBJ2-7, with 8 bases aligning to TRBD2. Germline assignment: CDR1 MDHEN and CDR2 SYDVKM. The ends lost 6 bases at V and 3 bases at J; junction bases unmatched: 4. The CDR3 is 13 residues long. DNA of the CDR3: TGTGCCAGCAGCGAAACTAGCGGCTACGAGCAGTACGTC. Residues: CASSETSGYEQYV.

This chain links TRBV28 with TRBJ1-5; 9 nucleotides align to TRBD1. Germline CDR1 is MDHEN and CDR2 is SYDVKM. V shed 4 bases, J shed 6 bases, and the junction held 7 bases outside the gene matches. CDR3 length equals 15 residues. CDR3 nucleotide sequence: TGTGCCAGCAGTTACAGGGGGCGAGGGTTTCAGCCCCAGCATTTT. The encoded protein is CASSYRGRGFQPQHF.

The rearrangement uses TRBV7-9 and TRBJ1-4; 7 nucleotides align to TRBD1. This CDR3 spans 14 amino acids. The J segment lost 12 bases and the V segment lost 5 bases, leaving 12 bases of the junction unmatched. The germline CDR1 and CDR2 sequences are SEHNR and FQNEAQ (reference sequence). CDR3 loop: CASSDRDSLRELFF. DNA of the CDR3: TGTGCCAGCAGCGACCGGGACAGCCTCCGGGAACTGTTTTTT.

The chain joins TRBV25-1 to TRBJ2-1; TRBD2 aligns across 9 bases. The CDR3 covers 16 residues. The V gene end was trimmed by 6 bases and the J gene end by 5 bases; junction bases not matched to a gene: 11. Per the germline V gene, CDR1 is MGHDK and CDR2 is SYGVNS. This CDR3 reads CASSLLSSGINNEQFF. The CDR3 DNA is TGTGCCAGCAGCCTTCTTTCTAGCGGGATCAACAATGAGCAGTTCTTC.

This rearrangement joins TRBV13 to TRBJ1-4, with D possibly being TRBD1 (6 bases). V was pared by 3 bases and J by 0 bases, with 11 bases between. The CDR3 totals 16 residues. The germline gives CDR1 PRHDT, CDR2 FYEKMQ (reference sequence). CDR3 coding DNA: TGTGCCAGCAGCTTCGGACAGCCTCCAACTAATGAAAAACTGTTTTTT. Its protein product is CASSFGQPPTNEKLFF.

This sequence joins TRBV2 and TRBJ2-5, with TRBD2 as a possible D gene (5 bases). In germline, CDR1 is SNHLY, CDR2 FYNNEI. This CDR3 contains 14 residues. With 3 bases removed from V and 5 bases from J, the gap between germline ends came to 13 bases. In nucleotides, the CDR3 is TGTGCCAGCAGTGAGACTATCTCCGGGGAGACCCAGTACTTC. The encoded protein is CASSETISGETQYF.

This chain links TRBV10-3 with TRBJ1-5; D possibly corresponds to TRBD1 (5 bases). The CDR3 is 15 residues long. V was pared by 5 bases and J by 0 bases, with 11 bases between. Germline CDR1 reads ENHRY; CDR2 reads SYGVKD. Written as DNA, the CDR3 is TGTGCCATCAGTCAGACAGTCTATAGCAATCAGCCCCAGCATTTT. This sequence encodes CAISQTVYSNQPQHF.

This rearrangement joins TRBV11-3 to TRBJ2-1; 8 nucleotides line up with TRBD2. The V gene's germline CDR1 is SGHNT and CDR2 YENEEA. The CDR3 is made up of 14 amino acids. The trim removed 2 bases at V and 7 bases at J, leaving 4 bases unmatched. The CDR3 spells CASSLSGSGNEQFF. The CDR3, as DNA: TGTGCCAGCAGCTTAAGCGGGAGTGGAAATGAGCAGTTCTTC.

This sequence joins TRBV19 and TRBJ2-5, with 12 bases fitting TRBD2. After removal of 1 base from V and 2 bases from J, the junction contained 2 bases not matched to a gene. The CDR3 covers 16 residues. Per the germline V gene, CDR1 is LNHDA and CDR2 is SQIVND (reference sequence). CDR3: CASSIGGLAGQETQYF. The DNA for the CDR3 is TGTGCCAGTAGTATAGGCGGACTAGCGGGACAAGAGACCCAGTACTTC. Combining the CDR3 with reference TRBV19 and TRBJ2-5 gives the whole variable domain DGGITQSPKYLFRKEGQNVTLSCEQNLNHDAMYWYRQDPGQGLRLIYYSQIVNDFQKGDIAEGYSVSREKKESFPLTVTSAQKNPTAFYLCASSIGGLAGQETQYFGPGTRLLVL.

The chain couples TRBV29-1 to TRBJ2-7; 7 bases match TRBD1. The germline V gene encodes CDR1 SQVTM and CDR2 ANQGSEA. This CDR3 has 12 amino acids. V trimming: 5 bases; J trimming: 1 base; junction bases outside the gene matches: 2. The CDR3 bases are TGCAGCGTTTTGACAGGGTCCTACGAGCAGTACTTC. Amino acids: CSVLTGSYEQYF.

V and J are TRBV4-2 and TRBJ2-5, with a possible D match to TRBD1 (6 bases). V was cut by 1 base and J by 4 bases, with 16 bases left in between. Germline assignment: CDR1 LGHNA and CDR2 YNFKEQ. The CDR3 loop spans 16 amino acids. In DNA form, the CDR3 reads TGTGCCAGCAGCCAAGCCCTTCAAGTAGGGGGAGAGACCCAGTACTTC. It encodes CASSQALQVGGETQYF.